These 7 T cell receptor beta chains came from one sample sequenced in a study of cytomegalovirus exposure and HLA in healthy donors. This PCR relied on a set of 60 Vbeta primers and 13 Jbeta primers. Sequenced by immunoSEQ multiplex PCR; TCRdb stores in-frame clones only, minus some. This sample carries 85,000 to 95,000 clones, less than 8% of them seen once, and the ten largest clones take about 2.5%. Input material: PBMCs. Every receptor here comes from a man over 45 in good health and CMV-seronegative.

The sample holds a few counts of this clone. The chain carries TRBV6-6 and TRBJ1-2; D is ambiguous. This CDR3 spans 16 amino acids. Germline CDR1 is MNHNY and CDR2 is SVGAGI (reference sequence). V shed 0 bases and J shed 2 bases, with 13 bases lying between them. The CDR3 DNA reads TGTGCCAGCAGTTACTCAGGGTCAGGAGGAAACTATGGCTACACCTTC. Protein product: CASSYSGSGGNYGYTF.

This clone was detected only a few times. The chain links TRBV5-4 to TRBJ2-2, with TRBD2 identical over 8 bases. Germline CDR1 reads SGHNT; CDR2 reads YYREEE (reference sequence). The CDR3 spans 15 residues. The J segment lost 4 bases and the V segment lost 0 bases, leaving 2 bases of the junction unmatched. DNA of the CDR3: TGTGCCAGCAGCTTGGCGGGGGGGGGCACCGGGGAGCTGTTTTTT. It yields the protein CASSLAGGGTGELFF.

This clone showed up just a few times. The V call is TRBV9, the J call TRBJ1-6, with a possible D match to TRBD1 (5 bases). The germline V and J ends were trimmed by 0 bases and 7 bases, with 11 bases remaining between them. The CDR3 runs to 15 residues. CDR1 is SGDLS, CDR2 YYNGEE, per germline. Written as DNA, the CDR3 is TGTGCCAGCAGCGTAGAGGGGCGGGAGAATTCACCCCTCCACTTT. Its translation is CASSVEGRENSPLHF.

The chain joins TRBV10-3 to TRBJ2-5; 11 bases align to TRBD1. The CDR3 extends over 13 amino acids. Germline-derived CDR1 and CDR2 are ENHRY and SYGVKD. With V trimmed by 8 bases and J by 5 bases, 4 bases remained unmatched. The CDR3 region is CAIGTGGTETQYF. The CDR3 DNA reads TGTGCCATCGGGACAGGGGGGACGGAGACCCAGTACTTC.

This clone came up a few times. The CDR3 DNA sequence: TGTGCCAGCAGTCGGGCGACAGGGGTGCCAGATACGCAGTATTTT. This encodes CASSRATGVPDTQYF. The chain carries TRBV6-5 and TRBJ2-3; TRBD1 matches 8 bases. The junction had 8 bases not matched to a gene; V was cut back by 5 bases and J by 4 bases. Germline values: CDR1 MNHEY, CDR2 SVGAGI. This CDR3 has 15 residues.

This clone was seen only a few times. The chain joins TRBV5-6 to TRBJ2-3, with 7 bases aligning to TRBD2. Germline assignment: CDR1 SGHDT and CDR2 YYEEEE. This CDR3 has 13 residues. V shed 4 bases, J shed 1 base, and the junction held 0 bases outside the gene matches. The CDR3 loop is CASSGRGTDTQYF. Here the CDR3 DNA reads TGTGCCAGCAGCGGGAGGGGCACAGATACGCAGTATTTT.

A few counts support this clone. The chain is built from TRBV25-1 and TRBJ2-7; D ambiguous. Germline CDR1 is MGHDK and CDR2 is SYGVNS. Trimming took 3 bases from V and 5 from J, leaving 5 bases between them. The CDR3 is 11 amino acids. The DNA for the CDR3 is TGTGCCAGCAGTGACCACAACGAGCAGTACTTC. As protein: CASSDHNEQYF.